The 21 T cell receptor beta chains in this list originate from one sample, sequenced in a study of T cell responses to AZD1222 COVID-19 vaccine. Method: immunoSEQ multiplex PCR; TCRdb's copy keeps in-frame clones and lacks some. This table has approximately 89,000 clones, around nine tenths appearing once. The material sequenced was peripheral blood, taken on day 0 of AZD1222 vaccination. All receptors derive from an adult in good health.

This chain joins TRBV28 and TRBJ1-2; no firm D call. Germline CDR1 MDHEN, CDR2 SYDVKM. The CDR3 length is 13 residues. Trimming stripped 9 bases from V and 0 bases from J, with 11 bases between. CDR3 DNA sequence: TGTGCCAGTCTCTCGGGAACTAACTATGGCTACACCTTC. This sequence encodes CASLSGTNYGYTF.

This clone was counted between two and nine times. This rearrangement joins TRBV7-2 to TRBJ1-1, with D hard to call. With 5 bases removed from V and 0 bases from J, the gap between germline ends came to 19 bases. The CDR3 has 17 amino acids. Per the germline V gene, CDR1 is SGHTA and CDR2 is FQGNSA. CDR3 nucleotides: TGTGCCAGCAGCCCCGGTGGCGGCCCAACGGTGAACACTGAAGCTTTCTTT. Protein product: CASSPGGGPTVNTEAFF.

The rearrangement uses TRBV9 and TRBJ1-4, with TRBD1 identical over 7 bases. The CDR3 length is 16 residues. Looked up from germline, CDR1 is SGDLS and CDR2 is YYNGEE. The junction had 11 bases not matched to a gene; V was cut back by 3 bases and J by 6 bases. The CDR3 DNA reads as TGTGCCAGCAGCGCCCAGGGGGGAGGGGGCGATGAAAAACTGTTTTTT. Its translation: CASSAQGGGGDEKLFF.

The chain joins TRBV7-9 to TRBJ1-2; TRBD1 matches 10 bases. In germline, CDR1 is SEHNR, CDR2 FQNEAQ (reference sequence). The CDR3 is 15 amino acids. The ends lost 5 bases at V and 4 bases at J; junction bases unmatched: 7. The CDR3 sequence is CASSPLGQGGYGYTF. As DNA, the CDR3 is TGTGCCAGCAGCCCGTTAGGACAGGGGGGCTATGGCTACACCTTC. Combining the CDR3 with reference TRBV7-9 and TRBJ1-2 gives the whole variable domain DTGVSQNPRHKITKRGQNVTFRCDPISEHNRLYWYRQTLGQGPEFLTYFQNEAQLEKSRLLSDRFSAERPKGSFSTLEIQRTEQGDSAMYLCASSPLGQGGYGYTFGSGTRLTVV.

The chain links TRBV15 to TRBJ1-2; D is ambiguous. Trimming took off 1 base at V and 6 bases at J, with 15 bases between the two ends. Germline V gene data show CDR1 as LNHNV and CDR2 as YYDKDF (reference sequence). This CDR3 is 15 amino acids long. The CDR3 here is CATSRATGPSNGYTF. CDR3 nucleotide sequence: TGTGCCACCAGCAGAGCGACCGGGCCCAGCAATGGCTACACCTTC.

This chain joins TRBV6-5 and TRBJ2-3; 8 positions agree with TRBD1. The CDR3 is made up of 13 amino acids. The germline CDR1 and CDR2 sequences are MNHEY and SVGAGI. V was clipped by 6 bases and J by 4 bases; unmatched bases: 3. As DNA, the CDR3 is TGTGCCAGCAGCTGGACAGGGCCAGATACGCAGTATTTT. It encodes CASSWTGPDTQYF.

This clone was observed a single time. The gene calls are TRBV11-3 and TRBJ2-1; unclear D gene. Trimming pared 5 bases from V and 8 bases from J, leaving 13 bases between. Per the germline V gene, CDR1 is SGHNT and CDR2 is YENEEA. The CDR3 is 13 residues long. In DNA, the CDR3 is TGTGCCAGCAGCCCCCCCCGGAGCGATGAGCAGTTCTTC. Amino acids: CASSPPRSDEQFF.

The chain combines TRBV18 with TRBJ1-1, with a tentative D call TRBD1 (5 bases). The CDR3 is 15 residues long. Germline CDR1 is KGHSH and CDR2 is LQKENI. The V gene lost 3 bases and the J gene lost 5 bases, with 16 bases spanning the gap. CDR3 in DNA: TGTGCCAGCTCACCCCGAGCGGGGGAGGTAACTGAAGCTTTCTTT. It is translated as CASSPRAGEVTEAFF.

This chain connects TRBV6-1 to TRBJ2-7, with D unresolved. Trimming left V 2 bases short and J 1 base short, with 12 bases between. CDR1 is MNHNS and CDR2 is SASEGT in the germline V gene. CDR3 length: 15 amino acids. The CDR3 coding sequence is TGTGCCAGCAGTGAAAGTGTGGGTGCGTCCTACGAGCAGTACTTC. Translating it yields CASSESVGASYEQYF.

The genes are TRBV13 and TRBJ1-1, with 7 bases identical to TRBD1. This CDR3 comprises 12 residues. Germline CDR1 PRHDT, CDR2 FYEKMQ (reference sequence). Losses at the gene ends were 5 bases for V and 11 bases for J; bases not matched to a gene: 8. The DNA of the CDR3 is TGTGCCAGCAGCCGACGACAGGGAACGGCTTTCTTT. Its translation: CASSRRQGTAFF. The full variable domain, with the rest looked up from reference TRBV13 and TRBJ1-1, is AAGVIQSPRHLIKEKRETATLKCYPIPRHDTVYWYQQGPGQDPQFLISFYEKMQSDKGSIPDRFSAQQFSDYHSELNMSSLELGDSALYFCASSRRQGTAFFGQGTRLTVV.

This clone has only a few counts. The V and J genes are TRBV4-1 and TRBJ1-1, with TRBD1 as a possible D gene (5 bases). This CDR3 has 16 residues. Between the trimmed V and J ends, which lost 1 base and 3 bases, there was a span of 15 bases. Germline V gives CDR1 MGHRA, CDR2 YSYEKL. The CDR3 is CASSQVPDGGYTEAFF. The CDR3 DNA reads TGCGCCAGCAGCCAAGTCCCGGACGGGGGATACACTGAAGCTTTCTTT.

The chain uses TRBV6-1 and TRBJ2-7; D perhaps matches TRBD1 (6 bases). The CDR3 covers 14 residues. The germline V gene encodes CDR1 MNHNS and CDR2 SASEGT. Trimming pared 1 base from V and 2 bases from J, leaving 9 bases between. This CDR3 is CASSEGGGTYEQYF. CDR3 in DNA: TGTGCCAGCAGTGAAGGAGGGGGAACCTACGAGCAGTACTTC.

J is TRBJ1-6 and V is TRBV7-9; possibly TRBD1 for D (5 bases). The CDR3 has 13 amino acids. Trimming removed 6 bases at V and 13 bases at J, with 16 bases between. CDR1 is SEHNR, CDR2 FQNEAQ, per germline (reference sequence). In DNA form, the CDR3 reads TGTGCCAGCAGTCTCTGGAGGGGCTCCCCCCTCCACTTT. It specifies CASSLWRGSPLHF.

This clone was seen just once. CDR3: CASSPNGANVLTF. In DNA form, the CDR3 reads TGTGCCAGCAGCCCTAACGGGGCCAACGTCCTGACTTTC. The genes are TRBV7-2 and TRBJ2-6; D unresolved. This CDR3 is 13 amino acids long. CDR1 is SGHTA, CDR2 FQGNSA, per germline. V was shortened by 5 bases and J by 4 bases, with 6 bases between the two germline ends.

The chain joins TRBV6-2 or TRBV6-3 to TRBJ2-2; tentatively, D is TRBD1 or TRBD2 (5 bases each). V dropped 6 bases and J dropped 8 bases, with 13 bases sitting between them. The CDR3 sequence is 13 residues long. Per germline, CDR1 MNHEY and CDR2 SVGEGT. CDR3 region: CASSRGERGELFF. The CDR3, as DNA: TGTGCCAGCAGCCGGGGCGAGCGAGGGGAGCTGTTTTTT.

The genes are TRBV4-3 and TRBJ2-1; D is possibly TRBD1 or TRBD2 (7 bases each). Germline V CDR1 and CDR2: LGHNA, YSLEER. Trimming removed 1 base from V and 7 bases from J, with 14 bases in between. This CDR3 contains 15 residues. The CDR3 loop reads CASSQVRQGGNEQFF. The DNA for the CDR3 is TGCGCCAGCAGCCAAGTAAGACAGGGAGGGAATGAGCAGTTCTTC.

The chain employs TRBV6-2 or TRBV6-3 and TRBJ2-5, with D perhaps TRBD1 (5 bases). The CDR3 covers 15 residues. V shed 0 bases and J shed 1 base, with 9 bases lying between them. CDR1 and CDR2 (germline): MNHEY, SVGEGT. The CDR3, as DNA: TGTGCCAGCAGTTACTCAGTACAGGCCCAAGAGACCCAGTACTTC. Translation gives CASSYSVQAQETQYF.

V usage is TRBV11-2 and J usage is TRBJ2-1, with D tentatively TRBD1 or TRBD2 (5 bases each). This CDR3 region has 15 residues. Between the trimmed V and J ends, which lost 5 bases and 8 bases, there was a span of 19 bases. Germline V gives CDR1 SGHAT, CDR2 FQNNGV. The CDR3 DNA follows: TGTGCCAGCAGCCCGTTTGTCTCGGGGACCGATGAGCAGTTCTTC. It specifies CASSPFVSGTDEQFF.

This rearrangement joins TRBV19 to TRBJ1-1, with D possibly matching TRBD1 (5 bases). V lost 6 bases and J lost 1, with 15 bases in between. Germline-derived CDR1 and CDR2 are LNHDA and SQIVND (reference sequence). The CDR3 is 15 residues long. The CDR3 loop is CASSMITTGNTEAFF. DNA of the CDR3: TGTGCCAGTAGCATGATCACTACAGGGAACACTGAAGCTTTCTTT. The full variable domain, in which reference TRBV19 and TRBJ1-1 provide the parts outside the CDR3, is DGGITQSPKYLFRKEGQNVTLSCEQNLNHDAMYWYRQDPGQGLRLIYYSQIVNDFQKGDIAEGYSVSREKKESFPLTVTSAQKNPTAFYLCASSMITTGNTEAFFGQGTRLTVV.

This chain connects TRBV25-1 to TRBJ1-5; D might be TRBD1 (6 bases). This CDR3 has 14 residues. CDR1 is MGHDK and CDR2 is SYGVNS in the germline V gene. Trimming removed 2 bases at V and 7 bases at J, with 12 bases between. CDR3 sequence reads: CASSEQGQRQPQHF. In DNA form, the CDR3 reads TGTGCCAGCAGTGAACAGGGGCAGAGGCAGCCCCAGCATTTT.

The chain carries TRBV30 and TRBJ1-1; no clear D gene. This CDR3 comprises 12 residues. Trimming cost V 2 bases and J 2 bases, with 6 bases left between them. Germline V gene sequence: CDR1 GTSNPN, CDR2 SVGIG (reference sequence). In nucleotides, the CDR3 is TGTGCCTGGAGTTGGGGTAACACTGAAGCTTTCTTT. Translation: CAWSWGNTEAFF.